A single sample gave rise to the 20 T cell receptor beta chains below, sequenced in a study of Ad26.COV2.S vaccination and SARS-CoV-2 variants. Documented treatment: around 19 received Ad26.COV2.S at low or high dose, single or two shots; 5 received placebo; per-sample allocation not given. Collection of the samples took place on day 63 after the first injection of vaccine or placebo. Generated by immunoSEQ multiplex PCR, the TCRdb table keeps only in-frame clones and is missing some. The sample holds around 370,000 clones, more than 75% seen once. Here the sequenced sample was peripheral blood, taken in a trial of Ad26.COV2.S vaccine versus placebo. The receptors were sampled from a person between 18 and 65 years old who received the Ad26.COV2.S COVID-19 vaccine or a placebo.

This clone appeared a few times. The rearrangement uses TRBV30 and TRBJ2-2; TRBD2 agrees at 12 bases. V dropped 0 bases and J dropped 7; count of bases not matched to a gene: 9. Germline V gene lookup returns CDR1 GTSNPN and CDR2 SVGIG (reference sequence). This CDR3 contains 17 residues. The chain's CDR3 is CAWSVERTSGIVGELFF. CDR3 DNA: TGTGCCTGGAGTGTTGAAAGGACTAGCGGGATAGTCGGGGAGCTGTTTTTT.

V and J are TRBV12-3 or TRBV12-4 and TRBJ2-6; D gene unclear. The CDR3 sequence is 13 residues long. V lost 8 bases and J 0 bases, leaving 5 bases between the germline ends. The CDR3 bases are TGTGCCAGCCGCCCCTCTGGGGCCAACGTCCTGACTTTC. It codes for CASRPSGANVLTF.

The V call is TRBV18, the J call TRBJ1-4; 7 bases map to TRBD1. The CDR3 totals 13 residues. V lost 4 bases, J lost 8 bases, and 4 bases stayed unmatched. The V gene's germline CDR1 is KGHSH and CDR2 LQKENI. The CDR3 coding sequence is TGTGCCAGCTCACAAGGACAGGAGGAAAAACTGTTTTTT. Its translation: CASSQGQEEKLFF.

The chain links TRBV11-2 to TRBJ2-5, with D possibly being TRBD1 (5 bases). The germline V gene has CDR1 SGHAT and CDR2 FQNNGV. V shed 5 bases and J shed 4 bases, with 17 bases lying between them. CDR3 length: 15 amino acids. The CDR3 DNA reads TGTGCCAGCAGCCTATTATACGGTCAGGGAGAGACCCAGTACTTC. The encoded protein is CASSLLYGQGETQYF.

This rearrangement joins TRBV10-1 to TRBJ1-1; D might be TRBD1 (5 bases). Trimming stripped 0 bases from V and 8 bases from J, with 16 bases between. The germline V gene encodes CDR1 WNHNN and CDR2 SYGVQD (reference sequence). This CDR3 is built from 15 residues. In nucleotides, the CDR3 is TGCGCCAGCAGTGAGTCGAGTCGGGGCCCCCCGGAAGCTTTCTTT. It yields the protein CASSESSRGPPEAFF.

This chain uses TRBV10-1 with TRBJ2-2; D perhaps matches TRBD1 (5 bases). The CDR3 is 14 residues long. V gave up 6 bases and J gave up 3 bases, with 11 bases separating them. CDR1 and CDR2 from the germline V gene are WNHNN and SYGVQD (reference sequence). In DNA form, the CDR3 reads TGCGCCAGCAGCAGGGTCTCAGACACCGGGGAGCTGTTTTTT. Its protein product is CASSRVSDTGELFF.

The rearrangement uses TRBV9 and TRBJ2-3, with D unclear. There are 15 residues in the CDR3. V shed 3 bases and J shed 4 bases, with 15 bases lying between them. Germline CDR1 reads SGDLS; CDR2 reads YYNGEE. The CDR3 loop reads CASSAPRPTADTQYF. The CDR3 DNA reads TGTGCCAGCAGCGCCCCACGCCCGACTGCAGATACGCAGTATTTT.

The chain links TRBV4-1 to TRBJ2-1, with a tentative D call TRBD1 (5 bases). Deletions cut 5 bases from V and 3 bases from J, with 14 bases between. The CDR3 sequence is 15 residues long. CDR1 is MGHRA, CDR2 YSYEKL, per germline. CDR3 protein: CASSFLGQGYNEQFF. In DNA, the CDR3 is TGCGCCAGCAGCTTTTTAGGGCAGGGCTACAATGAGCAGTTCTTC.

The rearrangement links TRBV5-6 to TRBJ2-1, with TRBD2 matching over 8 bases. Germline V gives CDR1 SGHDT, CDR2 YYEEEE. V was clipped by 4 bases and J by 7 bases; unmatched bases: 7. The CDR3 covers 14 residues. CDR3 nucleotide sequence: TGTGCCAGCAGCACCCTAGCGGGTGGGAATGAGCAGTTCTTC. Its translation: CASSTLAGGNEQFF.

DNA of the CDR3: TGTGCCAGCAGCCTTTTGACAGGTATGAACACTGAAGCTTTCTTT. It translates to CASSLLTGMNTEAFF. The J gene is TRBJ1-1, the V gene TRBV5-6, with D possibly being TRBD1 (6 bases). V shed 4 bases and J shed 0 bases, with 13 bases lying between them. CDR3 length: 15 amino acids. Germline CDR1 reads SGHDT; CDR2 reads YYEEEE. Full variable domain (remainder filled in from reference TRBV5-6 and TRBJ1-1): DAGVTQSPTHLIKTRGQQVTLRCSPKSGHDTVSWYQQALGQGPQFIFQYYEEEERQRGNFPDRFSGHQFPNYSSELNVNALLLGDSALYLCASSLLTGMNTEAFFGQGTRLTVV.

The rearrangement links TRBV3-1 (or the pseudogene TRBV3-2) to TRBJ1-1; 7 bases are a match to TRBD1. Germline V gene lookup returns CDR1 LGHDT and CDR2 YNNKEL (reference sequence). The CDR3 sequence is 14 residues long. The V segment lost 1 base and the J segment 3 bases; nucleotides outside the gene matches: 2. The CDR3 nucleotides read TGTGCCAGCAGCCAAGGGGACAGTTACACTGAAGCTTTCTTT. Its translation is CASSQGDSYTEAFF.

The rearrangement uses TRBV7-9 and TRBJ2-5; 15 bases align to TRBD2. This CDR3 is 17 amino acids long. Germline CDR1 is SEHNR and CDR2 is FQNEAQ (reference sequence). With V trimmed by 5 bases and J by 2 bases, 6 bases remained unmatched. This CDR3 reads CASSPRGLAGGQETQYF. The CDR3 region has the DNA TGTGCCAGCAGCCCCCGAGGACTAGCGGGGGGGCAAGAGACCCAGTACTTC.

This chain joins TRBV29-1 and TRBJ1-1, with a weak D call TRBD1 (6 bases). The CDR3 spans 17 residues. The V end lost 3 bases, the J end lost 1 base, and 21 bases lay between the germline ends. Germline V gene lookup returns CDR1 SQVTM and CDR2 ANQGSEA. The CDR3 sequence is CSVDWAGASSGNTEAFF. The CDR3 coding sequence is TGCAGCGTTGATTGGGCAGGGGCAAGCTCTGGGAACACTGAAGCTTTCTTT.

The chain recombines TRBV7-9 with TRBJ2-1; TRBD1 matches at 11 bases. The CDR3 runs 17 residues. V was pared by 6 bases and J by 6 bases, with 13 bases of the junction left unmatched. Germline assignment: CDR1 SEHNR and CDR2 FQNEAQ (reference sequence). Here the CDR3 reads CASRLLPGQGVGNEQFF. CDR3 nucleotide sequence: TGTGCCAGCAGGTTGTTACCGGGACAGGGGGTTGGCAATGAGCAGTTCTTC. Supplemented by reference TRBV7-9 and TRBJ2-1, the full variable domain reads DTGVSQNPRHKITKRGQNVTFRCDPISEHNRLYWYRQTLGQGPEFLTYFQNEAQLEKSRLLSDRFSAERPKGSFSTLEIQRTEQGDSAMYLCASRLLPGQGVGNEQFFGPGTRLTVL.

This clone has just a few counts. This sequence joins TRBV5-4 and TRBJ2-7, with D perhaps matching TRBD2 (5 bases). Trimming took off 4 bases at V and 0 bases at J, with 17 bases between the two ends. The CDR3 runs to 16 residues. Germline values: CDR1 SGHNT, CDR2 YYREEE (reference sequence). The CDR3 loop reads CASSPAGKGSSYEQYF. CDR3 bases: TGTGCCAGCAGCCCGGCGGGCAAAGGGAGCTCCTACGAGCAGTACTTC.

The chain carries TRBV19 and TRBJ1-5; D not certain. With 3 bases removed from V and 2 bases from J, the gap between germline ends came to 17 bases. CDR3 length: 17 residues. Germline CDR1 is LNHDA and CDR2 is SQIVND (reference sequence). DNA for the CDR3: TGTGCCAGTAGTATTCGGTCCCGCACGAGTGGCAATCAGCCCCAGCATTTT. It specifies CASSIRSRTSGNQPQHF.

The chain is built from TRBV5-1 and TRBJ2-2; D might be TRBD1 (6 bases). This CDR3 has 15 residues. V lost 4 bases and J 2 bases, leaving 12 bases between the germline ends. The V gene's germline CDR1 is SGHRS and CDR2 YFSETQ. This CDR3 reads CASSGGQSNTGELFF. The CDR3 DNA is TGCGCCAGCAGCGGGGGACAAAGCAACACCGGGGAGCTGTTTTTT. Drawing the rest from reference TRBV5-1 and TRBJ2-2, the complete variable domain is KAGVTQTPRYLIKTRGQQVTLSCSPISGHRSVSWYQQTPGQGLQFLFEYFSETQRNKGNFPGRFSGRQFSNSRSEMNVSTLELGDSALYLCASSGGQSNTGELFFGEGSRLTVL.

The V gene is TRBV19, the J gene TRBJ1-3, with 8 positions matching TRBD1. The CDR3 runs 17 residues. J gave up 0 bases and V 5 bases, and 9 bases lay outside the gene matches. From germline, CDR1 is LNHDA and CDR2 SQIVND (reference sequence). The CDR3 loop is CASSQPDRGLSGNTIYF. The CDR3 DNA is TGTGCCAGTAGTCAACCCGACAGGGGCCTCTCTGGAAACACCATATATTTT.

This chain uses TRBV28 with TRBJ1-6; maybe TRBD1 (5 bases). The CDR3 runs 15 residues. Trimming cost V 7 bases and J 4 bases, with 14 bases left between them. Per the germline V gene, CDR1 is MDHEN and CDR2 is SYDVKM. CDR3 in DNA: TGTGCCAGCATATCCCAGGGCCGGTATAATTCACCCCTCCACTTT. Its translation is CASISQGRYNSPLHF.

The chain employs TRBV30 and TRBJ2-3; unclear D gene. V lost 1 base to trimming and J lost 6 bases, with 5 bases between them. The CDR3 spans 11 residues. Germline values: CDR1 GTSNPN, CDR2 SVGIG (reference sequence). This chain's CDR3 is CAWSERDTQYF. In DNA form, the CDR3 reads TGTGCCTGGAGTGAGAGGGATACGCAGTATTTT.